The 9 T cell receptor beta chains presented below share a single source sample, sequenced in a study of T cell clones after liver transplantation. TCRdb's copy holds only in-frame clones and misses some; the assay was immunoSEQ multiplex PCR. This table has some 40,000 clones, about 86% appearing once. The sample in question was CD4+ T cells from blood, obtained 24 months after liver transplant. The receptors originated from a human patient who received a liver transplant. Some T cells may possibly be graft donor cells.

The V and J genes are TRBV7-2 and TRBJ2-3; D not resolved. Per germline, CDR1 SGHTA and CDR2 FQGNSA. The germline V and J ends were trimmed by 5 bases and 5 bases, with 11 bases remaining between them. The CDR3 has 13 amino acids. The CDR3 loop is CASSPSLGDTQYF. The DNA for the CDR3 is TGTGCCAGCAGCCCCTCACTTGGAGATACGCAGTATTTT.

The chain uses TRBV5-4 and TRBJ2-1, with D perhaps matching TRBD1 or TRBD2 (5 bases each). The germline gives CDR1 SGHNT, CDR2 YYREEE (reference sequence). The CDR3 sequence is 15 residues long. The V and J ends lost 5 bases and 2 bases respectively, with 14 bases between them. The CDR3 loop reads CASSFPRGPYNEQFF. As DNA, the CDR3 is TGTGCCAGCAGTTTCCCCCGGGGACCCTACAATGAGCAGTTCTTC.

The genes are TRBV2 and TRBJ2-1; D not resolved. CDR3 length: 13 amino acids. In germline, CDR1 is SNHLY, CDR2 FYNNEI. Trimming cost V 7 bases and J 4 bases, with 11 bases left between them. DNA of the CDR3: TGTGCCAGCATGAAGAATGGATACAATGAGCAGTTCTTC. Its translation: CASMKNGYNEQFF.

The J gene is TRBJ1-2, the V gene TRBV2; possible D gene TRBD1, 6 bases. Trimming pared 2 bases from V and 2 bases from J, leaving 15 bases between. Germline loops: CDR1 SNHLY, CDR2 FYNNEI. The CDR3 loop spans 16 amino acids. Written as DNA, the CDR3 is TGTGCCAGCAGTGAACGGGAGAGGGGGACAAACTATGGCTACACCTTC. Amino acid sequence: CASSERERGTNYGYTF. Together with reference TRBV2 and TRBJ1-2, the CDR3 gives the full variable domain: EPEVTQTPSHQVTQMGQEVILRCVPISNHLYFYWYRQILGQKVEFLVSFYNNEISEKSEIFDDQFSVERPDGSNFTLKIRSTKLEDSAMYFCASSERERGTNYGYTFGSGTRLTVV.

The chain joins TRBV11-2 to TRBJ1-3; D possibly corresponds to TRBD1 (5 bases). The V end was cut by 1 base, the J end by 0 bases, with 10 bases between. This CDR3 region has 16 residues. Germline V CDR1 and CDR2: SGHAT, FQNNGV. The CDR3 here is CASSLATVHSGNTIYF. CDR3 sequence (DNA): TGTGCCAGCAGCTTAGCGACAGTCCACTCTGGAAACACCATATATTTT. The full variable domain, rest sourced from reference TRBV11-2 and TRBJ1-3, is EAGVAQSPRYKIIEKRQSVAFWCNPISGHATLYWYQQILGQGPKLLIQFQNNGVVDDSQLPKDRFSAERLKGVDSTLKIQPAKLEDSAVYLCASSLATVHSGNTIYFGEGSWLTVV.

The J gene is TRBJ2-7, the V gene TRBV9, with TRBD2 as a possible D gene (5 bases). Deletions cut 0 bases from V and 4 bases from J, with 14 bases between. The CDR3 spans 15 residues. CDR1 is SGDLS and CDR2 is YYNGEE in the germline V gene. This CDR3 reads CASSVEAAGGYEQYF. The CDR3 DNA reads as TGTGCCAGCAGCGTAGAGGCGGCGGGTGGTTACGAGCAGTACTTC. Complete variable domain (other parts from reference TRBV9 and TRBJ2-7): DSGVTQTPKHLITATGQRVTLRCSPRSGDLSVYWYQQSLDQGLQFLIQYYNGEERAKGNILERFSAQQFPDLHSELNLSSLELGDSALYFCASSVEAAGGYEQYFGPGTRLTVT.

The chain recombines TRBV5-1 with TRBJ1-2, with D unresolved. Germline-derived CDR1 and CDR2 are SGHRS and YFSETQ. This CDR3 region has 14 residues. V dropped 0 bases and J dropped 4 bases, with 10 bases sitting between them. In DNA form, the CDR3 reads TGCGCCAGCAGCTTGGAAGGTCAGACCTATGGCTACACCTTC. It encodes CASSLEGQTYGYTF.

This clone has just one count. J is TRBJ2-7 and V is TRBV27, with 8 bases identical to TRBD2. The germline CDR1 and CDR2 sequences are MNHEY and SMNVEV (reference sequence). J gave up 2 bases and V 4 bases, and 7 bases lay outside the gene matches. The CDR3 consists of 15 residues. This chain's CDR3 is CASSSPSGSTYEQYF. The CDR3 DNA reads TGTGCCAGCAGTTCGCCTAGCGGGTCTACCTACGAGCAGTACTTC.

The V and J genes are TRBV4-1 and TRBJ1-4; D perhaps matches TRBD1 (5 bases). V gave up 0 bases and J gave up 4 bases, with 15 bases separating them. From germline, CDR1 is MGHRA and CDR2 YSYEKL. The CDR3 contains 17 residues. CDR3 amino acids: CASSQEVPQGGNEKLFF. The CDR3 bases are TGCGCCAGCAGCCAAGAGGTCCCTCAGGGAGGTAATGAAAAACTGTTTTTT.